The next 18 T cell receptor beta chains were all read from a single sample in a study of blood T cell repertoires in COVID-19. Method: immunoSEQ multiplex PCR; TCRdb's copy keeps in-frame clones and lacks some. The sample yields 70,000 to 85,000 clones, more than 70% seen once. Sequencing was done on a sample of peripheral blood. These receptors all come from a woman of 80 years or more in a cohort sampled during active or convalescent COVID-19.

The V call is TRBV19, the J call TRBJ1-5; D ambiguous. V was shortened by 6 bases and J by 5 bases, with 14 bases between the two germline ends. The CDR3 covers 14 residues. Germline CDR1 reads LNHDA; CDR2 reads SQIVND (reference sequence). The CDR3 loop reads CASRKGEGHQPQHF. The DNA of the CDR3 is TGTGCCAGTAGGAAAGGAGAGGGTCATCAGCCCCAGCATTTT. The full variable domain, with the rest looked up from reference TRBV19 and TRBJ1-5, is DGGITQSPKYLFRKEGQNVTLSCEQNLNHDAMYWYRQDPGQGLRLIYYSQIVNDFQKGDIAEGYSVSREKKESFPLTVTSAQKNPTAFYLCASRKGEGHQPQHFGDGTRLSIL.

V usage is TRBV3-1 (or the pseudogene TRBV3-2) and J usage is TRBJ2-1; TRBD1 agrees at 8 bases. The germline CDR1 and CDR2 sequences are LGHDT and YNNKEL (reference sequence). V shed 4 bases, J shed 11 bases, and the junction held 13 bases outside the gene matches. The CDR3 runs to 15 residues. The CDR3 DNA sequence: TGTGCCAGCAGCCGGGACAGGTGGACGCGGGCGAAGCAGTTCTTC. This codes for CASSRDRWTRAKQFF.

To note about this clone: Compared with germline, one end of the junction differs, possibly owing to a read error. This chain links TRBV28 with TRBJ2-7; D perhaps matches TRBD1 (6 bases). The CDR3 totals 11 residues. From germline, CDR1 is MDHEN and CDR2 SYDVKM. The CDR3 DNA sequence: TGTGCCAGCAGTGTAACCGGGACAACGGACTTC. This gives the protein CASSVTGTTDF.

The chain joins TRBV25-1 to TRBJ1-1; 7 positions agree with TRBD1. CDR1 is MGHDK, CDR2 SYGVNS, per germline. The CDR3 runs to 15 residues. With 1 base clipped from V and 5 bases from J, the junction kept 7 bases outside the gene matches. As DNA, the CDR3 is TGTGCCAGCAGTGAATCGGCAGGGGGTTTTACTGAAGCTTTCTTT. It yields the protein CASSESAGGFTEAFF.

The table lists this clone with a few counts. This chain joins TRBV29-1 and TRBJ1-1; maybe TRBD1 (6 bases). The V end was cut by 7 bases, the J end by 1 base, with 10 bases between. Per germline, CDR1 SQVTM and CDR2 ANQGSEA. The CDR3 sequence is 12 residues long. As DNA, the CDR3 is TGCAGCGCTACGGACAGGAACACTGAAGCTTTCTTT. Protein sequence: CSATDRNTEAFF.

V usage is TRBV6-5 and J usage is TRBJ1-2; perhaps TRBD1 as D (5 bases). V lost 8 bases to trimming and J lost 4 bases, with 14 bases between them. Germline CDR1 is MNHEY and CDR2 is SVGAGI. This CDR3 comprises 13 residues. Written as DNA, the CDR3 is TGTGCCAGCGTCACAGGAACGTTCTATGGCTACACCTTC. The encoded protein is CASVTGTFYGYTF.

The CDR3 loop reads CAWRTTSGRPSSYNEQFF. For the CDR3, the DNA is TGTGCCTGGAGGACGACTAGCGGGAGGCCCAGCTCCTACAATGAGCAGTTCTTC. The V and J genes are TRBV30 and TRBJ2-1; the match to TRBD2 covers 13 bases. J lost 0 bases, V lost 3 bases, and 8 bases had no gene match. Germline V gene data show CDR1 as GTSNPN and CDR2 as SVGIG (reference sequence). The CDR3 spans 18 residues. The whole variable domain, remainder taken from reference TRBV30 and TRBJ2-1, is SQTIHQWPATLVQPVGSPLSLECTVEGTSNPNLYWYRQAAGRGLQLLFYSVGIGQISSEVPQNLSASRPQDRQFILSSKKLLLSDSGFYLCAWRTTSGRPSSYNEQFFGPGTRLTVL.

The rearrangement links TRBV12-3 or TRBV12-4 to TRBJ1-1; 8 bases agree with TRBD1. V trimming: 6 bases; J trimming: 8 bases; junction bases outside the gene matches: 5. The CDR3 has 12 residues. CDR3 in amino acids: CASSLWTGEAFF. In nucleotides, the CDR3 is TGTGCCAGCAGCTTGTGGACAGGGGAAGCTTTCTTT.

The chain uses TRBV28 and TRBJ1-2, with 8 bases identical to TRBD1. Germline V CDR1 and CDR2: MDHEN, SYDVKM. The length of the CDR3 is 15 residues. The junction had 6 bases not matched to a gene; V was cut back by 2 bases and J by 4 bases. Here the CDR3 DNA reads TGTGCCAGCAGTTTAACTGGGGACAGGATCTATGGCTACACCTTC. Translated: CASSLTGDRIYGYTF.

Here the CDR3 reads CASSYTRERGYEQYF. The CDR3 nucleotides are TGTGCCAGCAGCTACACGCGGGAGAGGGGGTACGAGCAGTACTTC. The chain joins TRBV5-6 to TRBJ2-7, with D possibly being TRBD2 (7 bases). CDR1 is SGHDT, CDR2 YYEEEE, per germline. The CDR3 extends over 15 amino acids. V gave up 3 bases and J gave up 4 bases, with 17 bases separating them.

The chain recombines TRBV14 with TRBJ2-5, with 10 bases matching TRBD2. The CDR3 consists of 13 residues. The ends lost 6 bases at V and 4 bases at J; junction bases unmatched: 2. Germline V CDR1 and CDR2: SGHDN, FVKESK. The CDR3 coding sequence is TGTGCCAGCAGTCTAGCGGGAGCAGAGACCCAGTACTTC. This sequence encodes CASSLAGAETQYF.

The genes are TRBV19 and TRBJ1-1, with 8 bases identical to TRBD1. The germline V gene has CDR1 LNHDA and CDR2 SQIVND (reference sequence). The CDR3 runs 17 residues. V shed 4 bases and J 0 bases; nucleotides not matched to a gene: 10. For the CDR3, the DNA is TGTGCCAGTAGTACCAGGGGGCGAGGGGTATTGAACACTGAAGCTTTCTTT. Translating gives CASSTRGRGVLNTEAFF.

This chain connects TRBV11-3 to TRBJ2-1; D remains unclear. The V gene's germline CDR1 is SGHNT and CDR2 YENEEA. This CDR3 has 16 amino acids. V was clipped by 1 base and J by 4 bases, with 14 bases between them. The CDR3 sequence: CASSLALTGRYNEQFF. CDR3 nucleotides: TGTGCCAGCAGCTTAGCTCTTACGGGTAGATACAATGAGCAGTTCTTC.

V gene TRBV9 combines with J gene TRBJ1-1; TRBD1 aligns across 7 bases. Trimming cost V 4 bases and J 4 bases; bases outside gene matches: 10. Germline values: CDR1 SGDLS, CDR2 YYNGEE. CDR3 length equals 15 residues. CDR3 residues: CASSPRQGVGTEAFF. CDR3 nucleotides: TGTGCCAGCAGCCCCCGACAGGGAGTGGGCACTGAAGCTTTCTTT.

This clone was seen only a few times. The chain uses TRBV30 and TRBJ1-1, with 10 positions matching TRBD1. Germline values: CDR1 GTSNPN, CDR2 SVGIG (reference sequence). V shed 3 bases and J 5 bases; nucleotides not matched to a gene: 12. The CDR3 has 16 residues. In nucleotides, the CDR3 is TGTGCCTGGAGGACCTCGGGACAGGGGATGCGGACTGAAGCTTTCTTT. Its translation is CAWRTSGQGMRTEAFF.

The chain uses TRBV20-1 and TRBJ2-7, with D possibly TRBD1 on 6 matching bases. CDR3 size: 14 residues. Germline loops: CDR1 DFQATT, CDR2 SNEGSKA (reference sequence). Trimming stripped 3 bases from V and 2 bases from J, with 14 bases between. In nucleotides, the CDR3 is TGCAGTGCTAGTTTCCGGACAGAAGCCTACGAGCAGTACTTC. This gives the protein CSASFRTEAYEQYF.

This clone was found once. CDR3 bases: TGTGCCTGGAGTGTAGGAGGGACGGGCACTGAAGCTTTCTTT. Translated: CAWSVGGTGTEAFF. The chain employs TRBV30 and TRBJ1-1; maybe TRBD1 (5 bases). The CDR3 sequence is 14 residues long. Per germline, CDR1 GTSNPN and CDR2 SVGIG (reference sequence). Trimming cost V 0 bases and J 4 bases, with 12 bases left between them.

This chain connects TRBV19 to TRBJ2-7; 9 bases are a match to TRBD2. The CDR3 consists of 14 residues. V shed 5 bases and J 0 bases; nucleotides not matched to a gene: 2. Germline V gene data show CDR1 as LNHDA and CDR2 as SQIVND (reference sequence). CDR3 DNA: TGTGCCAGTAGTGTAGCGGGAGTCTCCTACGAGCAGTACTTC. It encodes CASSVAGVSYEQYF.